These T cell receptor beta chains were read from a single sample in a study of blood T cell repertoires in COVID-19. Libraries were prepared by immunoSEQ multiplex PCR; TCRdb keeps only in-frame clonotypes and omits some of them. The sample includes nearly 65,000 clones, about 80% of them seen just once. The sequenced material came from peripheral blood. The receptors stem from a human donor in a cohort sampled during active COVID-19. Each CDR3 is given with its conserved first and last residue. A D gene is named only where the DNA matches it firmly. Not every row has a clone size; where given, it reads once, few, many or a size class.

V gene	D gene	clone size	J gene	CDR3 DNA	CDR3 protein
TRBV5-6	TRBD1	once	TRBJ2-7	TGTGCCAGTGGGACAGGGACCTCCTACGAGCAGTACTTC	CASGTGTSYEQYF
TRBV6-5	TRBD1	-	TRBJ1-4	TGTGCCAGCAGTACGACAGGGGTTCGGGAAAAACTGTTTTTT	CASSTTGVREKLFF
TRBV6-1	-	-	TRBJ2-7	TGTGCCAGCAGTGAGGGTGGAGGGGACTCCGACGAGCAGTACTTC	CASSEGGGDSDEQYF
TRBV15	-	-	TRBJ2-5	TGTGCCACCAGCCTACGGACAGGCGGGGGGCAAGAGACCCAGTACTTC	CATSLRTGGGQETQYF
TRBV4-1	TRBD2	-	TRBJ2-3	TGCGCCAGCAGCCCCTTTGGCGGGGGGCTGAACACAGATACGCAGTATTTT	CASSPFGGGLNTDTQYF
TRBV6-5	TRBD1	-	TRBJ1-4	TGTGCCAGCAGTTACCGGGACAGCTCTAATGAAAAACTGTTTTTT	CASSYRDSSNEKLFF
TRBV11-2	-	-	TRBJ1-3	TGTGCCAGCAGCCCCTACAGCAGCTCTGGAAACACCATATATTTT	CASSPYSSSGNTIYF
TRBV27	TRBD2	-	TRBJ2-3	TGTGCCAGCAGCCCTTGGGGAGGGAGTTCAGATACGCAGTATTTT	CASSPWGGSSDTQYF
TRBV7-9	TRBD2	-	TRBJ2-3	TGTGCCAGCAGTCCCGCGGGAGGGCCCACAGATACGCAGTATTTT	CASSPAGGPTDTQYF
TRBV6-2/TRBV6-3	TRBD1	-	TRBJ2-7	TGTGCCAGCAGCAACAGGGGGTTAGGTCTCGGGAACGAGCAGTACTTC	CASSNRGLGLGNEQYF
TRBV28	TRBD2	-	TRBJ2-5	TGTGCCAGCAGTTTGGGAGCGGGGCTAAACCAAGAGACCCAGTACTTC	CASSLGAGLNQETQYF
TRBV5-5	-	-	TRBJ1-6	TGTGCCAGCAACAAACTCCCGGGAGGGTATAATTCACCCCTCCACTTT	CASNKLPGGYNSPLHF
TRBV13	-	-	TRBJ1-3	TGTGCCAGCAGCTTCTTCGGTAACACCATATATTTT	CASSFFGNTIYF
TRBV30	TRBD2	-	TRBJ2-7	TGTGCCTGGAGTGTACTGTACGGGAGGGCCGCCTACGAGCAGTACTTC	CAWSVLYGRAAYEQYF
TRBV28	TRBD1	-	TRBJ1-2	TGTGCCAGCAGTTTGACAGGGAACTATGGCTACACCTTC	CASSLTGNYGYTF
TRBV7-9	TRBD1	-	TRBJ2-1	TGTGCCAGCAGCTCTCCCAAGGGACAGGCTTACAATGAGCAGTTCTTC	CASSSPKGQAYNEQFF
TRBV30	-	few	TRBJ2-3	TGTGCCTGGAGTTTGGGCTCTCTAACAGATACGCAGTATTTT	CAWSLGSLTDTQYF
TRBV19	-	-	TRBJ1-4	TGTGCCAGTAGTTCAGACGGTTCAGGAAATGAAAAACTGTTTTTT	CASSSDGSGNEKLFF
TRBV4-3	-	-	TRBJ1-6	TGCGCCAGCAGCCAAGATGTGACAGGCCTAGTCCCCCTCCACTTT	CASSQDVTGLVPLHF
TRBV6-5	TRBD1	-	TRBJ1-5	TGTGCCAGCCGAGGTATCCAGGGGGGACAGCCCCAGCATTTT	CASRGIQGGQPQHF